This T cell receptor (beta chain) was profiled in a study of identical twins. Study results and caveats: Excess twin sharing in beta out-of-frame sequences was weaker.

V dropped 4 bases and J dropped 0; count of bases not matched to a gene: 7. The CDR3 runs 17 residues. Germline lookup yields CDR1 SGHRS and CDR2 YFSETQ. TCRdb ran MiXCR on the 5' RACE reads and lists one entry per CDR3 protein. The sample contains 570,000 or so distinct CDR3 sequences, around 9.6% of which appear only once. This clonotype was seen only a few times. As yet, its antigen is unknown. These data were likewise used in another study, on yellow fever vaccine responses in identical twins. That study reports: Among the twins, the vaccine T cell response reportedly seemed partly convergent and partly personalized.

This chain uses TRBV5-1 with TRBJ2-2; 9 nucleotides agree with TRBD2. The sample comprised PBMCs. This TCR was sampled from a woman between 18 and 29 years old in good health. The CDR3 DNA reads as TGCGCCAGCAGCAGTAGCGGGGGCCCTACGAACACCGGGGAGCTGTTTTTT. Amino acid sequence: CASSSSGGPTNTGELFF. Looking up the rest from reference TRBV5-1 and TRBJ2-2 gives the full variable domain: KAGVTQTPRYLIKTRGQQVTLSCSPISGHRSVSWYQQTPGQGLQFLFEYFSETQRNKGNFPGRFSGRQFSNSRSEMNVSTLELGDSALYLCASSSSGGPTNTGELFFGEGSRLTVL.